This entry lists 9 T cell receptor beta chains sequenced from one sample in a study of blood T cell repertoires in COVID-19. Sequencing used immunoSEQ multiplex PCR; TCRdb keeps in-frame clones, though not all of them. The profile shows about 38,000 clones, just under 85% of them singletons. The source material was peripheral blood. Every receptor here comes from a man aged 50 to 59 with active COVID-19.

The CDR3 region is CASSPQGETYNSPLHF. Written as DNA, the CDR3 is TGTGCCAGCAGCCCCCAAGGGGAAACCTATAATTCACCCCTCCACTTT. The chain has TRBV21-1 and TRBJ1-6; the tabulated D call, TRBD1, remains unverified against the DNA. TRBV21-1 is a listed pseudogene. The CDR3 length is 16 residues.

This chain uses TRBV19 with TRBJ1-1; D not certain. CDR3 length: 13 amino acids. V lost 4 bases, J lost 6 bases, and 12 bases lay in between. Per the germline V gene, CDR1 is LNHDA and CDR2 is SQIVND (reference sequence). The CDR3 spells CASSTLTGAEAFF. CDR3 sequence (DNA): TGTGCCAGTAGTACCTTAACCGGTGCTGAAGCTTTCTTT. The full variable domain, with the rest looked up from reference TRBV19 and TRBJ1-1, is DGGITQSPKYLFRKEGQNVTLSCEQNLNHDAMYWYRQDPGQGLRLIYYSQIVNDFQKGDIAEGYSVSREKKESFPLTVTSAQKNPTAFYLCASSTLTGAEAFFGQGTRLTVV.

The rearrangement joins TRBV4-2 to TRBJ1-5; D unclear. Trimming removed 4 bases from V and 6 bases from J, with 10 bases in between. The germline V gene has CDR1 LGHNA and CDR2 YNFKEQ. This CDR3 comprises 13 residues. The CDR3 bases are TGTGCCAGCAGCCGAACTGAGGGTCAGCCCCAGCATTTT. This codes for CASSRTEGQPQHF.

The CDR3 coding sequence is TGCAGCGTTCATACGAGCTCCTACAATGAGCAGTTCTTC. The encoded protein is CSVHTSSYNEQFF. This rearrangement joins TRBV29-1 to TRBJ2-1; D is unclear. The V gene lost 5 bases and the J gene lost 0 bases, with 8 bases spanning the gap. The V gene's germline CDR1 is SQVTM and CDR2 ANQGSEA. The CDR3 has 13 amino acids.

The J gene is TRBJ2-2, the V gene TRBV7-9, with D maybe TRBD2 (5 bases). Trimming stripped 3 bases from V and 3 bases from J, with 11 bases between. Germline V gene lookup returns CDR1 SEHNR and CDR2 FQNEAQ (reference sequence). The CDR3 contains 15 residues. Written as DNA, the CDR3 is TGTGCCAGCAGCTTCCCCGAGGGAGACACCGGGGAGCTGTTTTTT. This codes for CASSFPEGDTGELFF.

This clone appeared a few times. DNA for the CDR3: TGTGCCAGCAGTAACGACAGGGTCAATCAGCCCCAGCATTTT. Translated, it gives CASSNDRVNQPQHF. This rearrangement joins TRBV2 to TRBJ1-5; 7 nucleotides align to TRBD1. The CDR3 covers 14 residues. The germline CDR1 and CDR2 sequences are SNHLY and FYNNEI. The V gene end was trimmed by 5 bases and the J gene end by 3 bases; junction bases not matched to a gene: 4.

The V call is TRBV21-1, the J call TRBJ1-2; TRBD1, the table's D call, was not compared with the DNA. TRBV21-1 is labeled a pseudogene. The CDR3 extends over 16 amino acids. This CDR3 reads CASSYPLRDRHYGYTF. For the CDR3, the DNA is TGTGCCAGCAGTTATCCGCTCCGGGACAGACACTATGGCTACACCTTC.

The sample holds one count of this clone. V and J are TRBV10-1 and TRBJ1-2; weak D call: TRBD1 (5 bases). The CDR3 length is 13 residues. CDR1 is WNHNN, CDR2 SYGVQD, per germline (reference sequence). Between the trimmed V and J ends, which lost 3 bases and 7 bases, there was a span of 12 bases. In DNA, the CDR3 is TGCGCCAGCAGTGATGGAGGGACTGGTGGCTACACCTTC. Amino acids: CASSDGGTGGYTF.

The genes are TRBV6-4 and TRBJ2-2, with 9 bases identical to TRBD1. The CDR3 spans 17 residues. The germline V gene encodes CDR1 MRHNA and CDR2 SNTAGT. After removal of 3 bases from V and 4 bases from J, the junction contained 9 bases not matched to a gene. The CDR3 nucleotides are TGTGCCAGCAGTGATTCTCTAGGACAGGGGCGCACCGGGGAGCTGTTTTTT. Its translation: CASSDSLGQGRTGELFF.